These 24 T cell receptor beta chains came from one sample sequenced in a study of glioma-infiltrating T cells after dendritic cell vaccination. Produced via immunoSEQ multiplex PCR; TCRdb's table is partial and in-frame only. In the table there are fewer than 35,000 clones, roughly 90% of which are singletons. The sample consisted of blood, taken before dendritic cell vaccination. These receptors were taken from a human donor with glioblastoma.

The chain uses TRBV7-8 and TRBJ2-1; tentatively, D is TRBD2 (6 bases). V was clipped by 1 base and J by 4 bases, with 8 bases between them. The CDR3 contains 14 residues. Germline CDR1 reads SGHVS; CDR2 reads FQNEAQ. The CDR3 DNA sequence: TGTGCCAGCAGCTTAGAGGCGGGGTACAATGAGCAGTTCTTC. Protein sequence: CASSLEAGYNEQFF.

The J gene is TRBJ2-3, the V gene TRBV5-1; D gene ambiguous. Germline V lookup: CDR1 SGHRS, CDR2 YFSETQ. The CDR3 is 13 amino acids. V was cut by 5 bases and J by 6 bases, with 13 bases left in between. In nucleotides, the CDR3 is TGCGCCAGCAGAAAGCCCGTAGAGGATACGCAGTATTTT. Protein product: CASRKPVEDTQYF.

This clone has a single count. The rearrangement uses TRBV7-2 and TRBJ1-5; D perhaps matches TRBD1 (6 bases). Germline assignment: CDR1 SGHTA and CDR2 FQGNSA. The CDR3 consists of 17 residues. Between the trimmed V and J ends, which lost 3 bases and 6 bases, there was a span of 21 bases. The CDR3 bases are TGTGCCAGCAGCTTCGGGGGCACGGGGGGGTCGGCTCAGCCCCAGCATTTT. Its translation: CASSFGGTGGSAQPQHF.

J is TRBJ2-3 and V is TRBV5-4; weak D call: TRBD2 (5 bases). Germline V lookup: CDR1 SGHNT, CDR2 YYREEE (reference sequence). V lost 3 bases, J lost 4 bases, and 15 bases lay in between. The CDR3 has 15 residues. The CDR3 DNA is TGTGCCAGCAGCTCCACCCTTAGTAGCGCAGATACGCAGTATTTT. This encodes CASSSTLSSADTQYF. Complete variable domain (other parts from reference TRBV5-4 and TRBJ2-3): ETGVTQSPTHLIKTRGQQVTLRCSSQSGHNTVSWYQQALGQGPQFIFQYYREEENGRGNFPPRFSGLQFPNYSSELNVNALELDDSALYLCASSSTLSSADTQYFGPGTRLTVL.

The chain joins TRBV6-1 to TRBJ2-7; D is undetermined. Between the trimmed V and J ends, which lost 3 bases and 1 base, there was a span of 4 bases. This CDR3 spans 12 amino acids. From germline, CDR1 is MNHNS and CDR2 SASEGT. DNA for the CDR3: TGTGCCAGCAGTGAGGCTTCCTACGAGCAGTACTTC. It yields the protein CASSEASYEQYF.

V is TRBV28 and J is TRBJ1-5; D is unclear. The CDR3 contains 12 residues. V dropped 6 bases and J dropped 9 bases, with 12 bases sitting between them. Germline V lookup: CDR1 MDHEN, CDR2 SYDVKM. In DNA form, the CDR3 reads TGTGCCAGCAGACCGGAGGTAGGGCCCCAGCATTTT. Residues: CASRPEVGPQHF.

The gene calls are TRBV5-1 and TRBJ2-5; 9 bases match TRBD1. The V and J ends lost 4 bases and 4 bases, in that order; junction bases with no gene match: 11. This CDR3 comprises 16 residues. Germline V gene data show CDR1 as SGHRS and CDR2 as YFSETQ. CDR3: CASSQNNRGRRETQYF. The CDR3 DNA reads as TGCGCCAGCAGCCAGAATAACAGGGGGCGGCGAGAGACCCAGTACTTC.

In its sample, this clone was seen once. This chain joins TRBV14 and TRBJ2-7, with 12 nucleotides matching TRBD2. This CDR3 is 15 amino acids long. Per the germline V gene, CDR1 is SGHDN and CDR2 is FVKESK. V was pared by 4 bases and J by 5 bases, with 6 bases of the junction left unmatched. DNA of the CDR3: TGTGCCAGCAGCCCATGGACTAGCGGGACCCACGAGCAGTACTTC. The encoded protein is CASSPWTSGTHEQYF. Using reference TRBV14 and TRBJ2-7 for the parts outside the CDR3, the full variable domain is EAGVTQFPSHSVIEKGQTVTLRCDPISGHDNLYWYRRVMGKEIKFLLHFVKESKQDESGMPNNRFLAERTGGTYSTLKVQPAELEDSGVYFCASSPWTSGTHEQYFGPGTRLTVT.

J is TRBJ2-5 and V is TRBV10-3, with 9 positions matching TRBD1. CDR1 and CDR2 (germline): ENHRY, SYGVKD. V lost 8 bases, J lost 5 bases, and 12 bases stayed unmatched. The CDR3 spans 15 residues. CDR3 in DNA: TGTGCCATCGGCCAAACGGGACAGGGAAGGGAGACCCAGTACTTC. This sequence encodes CAIGQTGQGRETQYF.

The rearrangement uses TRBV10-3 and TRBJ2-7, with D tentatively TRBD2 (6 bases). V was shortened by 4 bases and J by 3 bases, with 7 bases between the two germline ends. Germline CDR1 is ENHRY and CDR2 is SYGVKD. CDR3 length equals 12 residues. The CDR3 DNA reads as TGTGCCATCAGTGCGGGGGACTACGAGCAGTACTTC. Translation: CAISAGDYEQYF.

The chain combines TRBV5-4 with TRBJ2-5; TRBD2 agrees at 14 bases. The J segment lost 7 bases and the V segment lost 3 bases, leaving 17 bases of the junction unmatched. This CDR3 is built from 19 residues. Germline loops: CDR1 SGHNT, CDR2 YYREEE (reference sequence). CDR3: CASSSPTSGGGNSKGTQYF. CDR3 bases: TGTGCCAGCAGCTCACCGACTAGCGGGGGGGGAAACTCAAAGGGGACCCAGTACTTC.

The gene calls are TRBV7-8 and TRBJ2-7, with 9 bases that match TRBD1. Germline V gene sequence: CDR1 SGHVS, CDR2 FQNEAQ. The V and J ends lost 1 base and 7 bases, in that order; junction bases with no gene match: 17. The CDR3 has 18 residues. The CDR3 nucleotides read TGTGCCAGCAGCTTAGAAGTCCCCGGGGACAGGGTCTTATGGGAGCAGTACTTC. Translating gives CASSLEVPGDRVLWEQYF. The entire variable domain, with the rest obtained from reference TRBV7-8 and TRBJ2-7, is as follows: GAGVSQSPRYKVAKRGQDVALRCDPISGHVSLFWYQQALGQGPEFLTYFQNEAQLDKSGLPSDRFFAERPEGSVSTLKIQRTQQEDSAVYLCASSLEVPGDRVLWEQYFGPGTRLTVT.

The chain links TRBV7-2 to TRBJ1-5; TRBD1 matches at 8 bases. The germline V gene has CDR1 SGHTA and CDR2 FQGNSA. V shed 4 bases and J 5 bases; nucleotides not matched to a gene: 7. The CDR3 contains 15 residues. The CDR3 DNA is TGTGCCAGCAGCTGGACAGGGTTGAAGGATCAGCCCCAGCATTTT. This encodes CASSWTGLKDQPQHF.

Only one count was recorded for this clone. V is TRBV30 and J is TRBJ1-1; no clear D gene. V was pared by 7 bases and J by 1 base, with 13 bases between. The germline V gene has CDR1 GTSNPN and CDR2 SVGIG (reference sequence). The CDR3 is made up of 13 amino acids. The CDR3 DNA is TGTGCCTACTCGCCACTGCAGAACACTGAAGCTTTCTTT. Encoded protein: CAYSPLQNTEAFF.

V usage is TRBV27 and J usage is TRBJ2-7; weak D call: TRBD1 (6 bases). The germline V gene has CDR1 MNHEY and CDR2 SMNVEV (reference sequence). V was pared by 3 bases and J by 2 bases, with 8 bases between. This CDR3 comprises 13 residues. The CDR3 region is CASSLTGAYEQYF. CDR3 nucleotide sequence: TGTGCCAGCAGTTTGACAGGAGCCTACGAGCAGTACTTC.

This CDR3 is CASSLYGGDQPQHF. The CDR3 region has the DNA TGTGCCAGCAGTTTGTACGGGGGAGATCAGCCCCAGCATTTT. This chain links TRBV27 with TRBJ1-5, with a weak D call TRBD1 (5 bases). This CDR3 is built from 14 residues. The germline V gene has CDR1 MNHEY and CDR2 SMNVEV (reference sequence). V shed 3 bases and J shed 5 bases, with 11 bases lying between them.

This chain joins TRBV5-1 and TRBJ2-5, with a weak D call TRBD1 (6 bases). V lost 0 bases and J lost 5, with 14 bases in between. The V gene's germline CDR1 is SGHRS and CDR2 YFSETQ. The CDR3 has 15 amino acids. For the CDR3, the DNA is TGCGCCAGCAGCTTGGTTCAGGGGCCAGGGGAGACCCAGTACTTC. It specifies CASSLVQGPGETQYF. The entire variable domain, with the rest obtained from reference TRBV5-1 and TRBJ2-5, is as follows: KAGVTQTPRYLIKTRGQQVTLSCSPISGHRSVSWYQQTPGQGLQFLFEYFSETQRNKGNFPGRFSGRQFSNSRSEMNVSTLELGDSALYLCASSLVQGPGETQYFGPGTRLLVL.

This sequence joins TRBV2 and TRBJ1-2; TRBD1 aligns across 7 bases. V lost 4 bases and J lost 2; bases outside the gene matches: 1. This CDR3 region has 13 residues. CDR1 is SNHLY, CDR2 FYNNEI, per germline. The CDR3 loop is CASSATGNYGYTF. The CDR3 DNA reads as TGTGCCAGCAGTGCGACAGGGAACTATGGCTACACCTTC.

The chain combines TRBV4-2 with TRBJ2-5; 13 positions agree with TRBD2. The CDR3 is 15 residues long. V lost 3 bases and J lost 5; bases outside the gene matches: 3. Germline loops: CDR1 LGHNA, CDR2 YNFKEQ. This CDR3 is CASSQGLAGRETQYF. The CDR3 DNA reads TGTGCCAGCAGCCAGGGACTAGCGGGGCGGGAGACCCAGTACTTC.

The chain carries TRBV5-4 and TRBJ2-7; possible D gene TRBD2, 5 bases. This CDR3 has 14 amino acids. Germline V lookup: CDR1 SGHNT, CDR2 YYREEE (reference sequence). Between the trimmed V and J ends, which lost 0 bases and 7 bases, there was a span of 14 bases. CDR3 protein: CASSLAGWRREQYF. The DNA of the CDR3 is TGTGCCAGCAGCTTGGCGGGGTGGAGGAGGGAGCAGTACTTC.

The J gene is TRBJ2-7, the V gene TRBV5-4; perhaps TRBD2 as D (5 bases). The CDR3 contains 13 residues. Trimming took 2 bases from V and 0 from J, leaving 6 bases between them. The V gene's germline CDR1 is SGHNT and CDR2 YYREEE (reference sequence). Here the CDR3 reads CASSLGSSYEQYF. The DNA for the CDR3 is TGTGCCAGCAGCTTAGGGAGCTCCTACGAGCAGTACTTC.

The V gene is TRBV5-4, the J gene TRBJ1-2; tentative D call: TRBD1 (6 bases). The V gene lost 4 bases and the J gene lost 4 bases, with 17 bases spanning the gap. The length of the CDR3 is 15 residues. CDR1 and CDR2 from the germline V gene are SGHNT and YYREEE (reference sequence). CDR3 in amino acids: CASSPPTGDTYGYTF. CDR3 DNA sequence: TGTGCCAGCAGCCCGCCCACCGGGGACACCTATGGCTACACCTTC.

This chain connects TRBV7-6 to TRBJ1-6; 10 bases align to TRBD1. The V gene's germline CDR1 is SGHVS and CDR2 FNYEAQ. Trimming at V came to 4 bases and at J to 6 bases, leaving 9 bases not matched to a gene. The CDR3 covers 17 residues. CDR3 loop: CASSSGGGQGFNSPLHF. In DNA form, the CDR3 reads TGTGCCAGCAGCTCCGGCGGGGGACAGGGGTTTAATTCACCCCTCCACTTT.

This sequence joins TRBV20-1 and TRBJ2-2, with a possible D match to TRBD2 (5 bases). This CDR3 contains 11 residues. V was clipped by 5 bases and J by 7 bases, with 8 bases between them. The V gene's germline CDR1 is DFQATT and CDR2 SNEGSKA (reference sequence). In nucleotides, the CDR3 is TGCAGTGCTCGGGGAATCGGGGAGCTGTTTTTT. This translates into CSARGIGELFF.